This is a list of T cell receptor beta chains from one sample in a study of blood T cell repertoires in COVID-19. Produced via immunoSEQ multiplex PCR; TCRdb's table is partial and in-frame only. The sample lists roughly 410,000 clones, approximately 87% occurring once. The material sequenced was peripheral blood. These receptors came from a woman aged 60-70 years with COVID-19, enrolled during active disease. CDR3s include the opening cysteine and the closing phenylalanine or tryptophan. D genes are given only for firm matches.

CDR3 length	J gene	D gene	V gene	CDR3 protein
14	TRBJ1-5	TRBD1	TRBV18	CASSGTGGDQPQHF
16	TRBJ2-7	TRBD1	TRBV15	CATSRELGQLSYEQYF
19	TRBJ2-1	-	TRBV9	CASSVTHSSHGKDHNEQFF
14	TRBJ2-1	TRBD2	TRBV19	CASKRTSGNNEQFF
14	TRBJ2-1	-	TRBV19	CASADRSGFDEQFF
15	TRBJ1-4	TRBD1	TRBV4-1	CASSQVGTGAEKLFF
15	TRBJ1-1	TRBD1	TRBV5-6	CASSFRQTGGSEAFF
15	TRBJ2-5	-	TRBV15	CATSRDRGKQETQYF
13	TRBJ1-2	-	TRBV28	CASSLDLLDGYTF
15	TRBJ1-1	-	TRBV5-1	CASSYGSEGSVEAFF
16	TRBJ2-6	TRBD1	TRBV2	CARSFQQGAGANVLTF
13	TRBJ2-5	-	TRBV3-1/TRBV3-2	CASSHYAQETQYF
16	TRBJ2-3	TRBD2	TRBV3-1/TRBV3-2	CASSVQRGGRTDTQYF
15	TRBJ2-5	TRBD2	TRBV5-1	CASSLSSGVQETQYF
12	TRBJ1-6	TRBD1	TRBV29-1	CSAWDRDGPLHF
14	TRBJ1-2	-	TRBV6-5	CASKGLEGGYGYTF
15	TRBJ1-4	TRBD1	TRBV28	CASSPQGAANEKLFF
14	TRBJ1-3	-	TRBV2	CASVQDRSGNTIYF
13	TRBJ1-1	-	TRBV7-3	CASSHMGGTEAFF
14	TRBJ2-1	TRBD1	TRBV5-1	CASSPGQGAGEQFF
17	TRBJ2-3	TRBD1	TRBV18	CASSSSKGQGYTDTQYF
19	TRBJ2-6	-	TRBV3-1/TRBV3-2	CASSQDRGRKLTGANVLTF
16	TRBJ2-7	-	TRBV30	CAWSVRTTRTFDEQYF
13	TRBJ1-1	TRBD1	TRBV18	CASSPPGQPEAFF
16	TRBJ2-7	-	TRBV27	CASSLSTGTYSYEQYF
12	TRBJ1-6	TRBD1	TRBV7-9	CASGTGDSPLHF
16	TRBJ1-2	-	TRBV19	CATYEEGRRGNYGYTF